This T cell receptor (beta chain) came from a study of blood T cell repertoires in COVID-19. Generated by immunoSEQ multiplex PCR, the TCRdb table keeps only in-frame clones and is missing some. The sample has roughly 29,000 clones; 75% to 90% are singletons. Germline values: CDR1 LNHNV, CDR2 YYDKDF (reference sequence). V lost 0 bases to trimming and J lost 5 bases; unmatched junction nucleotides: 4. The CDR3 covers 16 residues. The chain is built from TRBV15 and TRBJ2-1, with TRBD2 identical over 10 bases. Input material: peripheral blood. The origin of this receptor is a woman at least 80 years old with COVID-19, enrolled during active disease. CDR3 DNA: TGTGCCACCAGCAGAGATCGGCTAGCGGGGGACAATGAGCAGTTCTTC. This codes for CATSRDRLAGDNEQFF.